The entry that follows covers one T cell receptor (beta chain) sequence. Its specific antigen is unknown. No per-base quality is available; no much larger clone lies one base away. The data derive from a study of blood T cells in healthy people across ages (dated by TCRdb to the mid-2010s). For the wider study: In model experiments, template switching captured about one uniquely barcoded TCR beta cDNA molecule for every two T cells. Using deep sequencing normalized with unique cDNA molecular identifiers, the study measured how TCR beta repertoire diversity changes with age. Four age groups were formed from the donors: young (average approximately 16 years), middle-aged (approximately 40), aged (roughly 56) and long-lived (about 80). For two donors (one aged 18 to 29 and one aged 80 or older), the study analyzed two additional independent replicas of 1 million unique cDNA reads from the same blood draw. Paper-wide results and their limitations: The long-lived group showed more naive CD4+ T cells, fewer expanded clones and increased TCR diversity than the aged group, suggesting age selection. Because profiling used bulk unsorted PBMCs, naive and antigen-experienced compartments could not be compared conclusively. Estimates of total diversity based on one million sequenced T cells were considered lower bounds and underestimates. The percentage of naive T cells measured by flow cytometry correlated strongly with observed TCR beta diversity. The CMV infection status of donors was not known, potentially confounding age-related changes in expanded clonotypes. Observed TCR beta diversity per million T cells fell roughly linearly with age, and a significant reduction was already apparent by age around 44.

The donors were roughly 40 Caucasian individuals from Russia, aged about 6 to 95 years, who were systemically healthy. Each donor gave 9.5 to 10 milliliters of peripheral blood, drawn into EDTA-treated Vacutainer tubes. PBMCs were isolated by Ficoll-Paque density-gradient centrifugation, with at least 6.5 million obtained per sample. Total RNA, at least 6 micrograms per sample, was extracted from PBMCs with Trizol reagent. For every donor, an aliquot of PBMCs went through flow cytometry to measure the percentages of naive CD45RAhigh/CD27high T cells. V was cut back by 4 bases and J by 4 bases, leaving a gap of 17 bases between them. In the germline V gene, CDR1 corresponds to SGDLS and CDR2 to YYNGEE. The CDR3 starts with the cysteine, ends with the phenylalanine, and has 15 residues. CDR3 DNA only is kept here, 45 bases in frame from base 1. Library preparation was by 5' RACE. These reads were obtained on an Illumina HiSeq 2500. The second PCR ran for about 6 to 11 cycles and used a J-beta primer mix along with a sample-barcoded 5' primer. Each TCR beta cDNA molecule received a unique molecular identifier from a template-switch 5' adaptor carrying 12 random nucleotides. Each sample yielded at least 2.5 million CDR3-containing paired-end reads. All of the RNA was converted into first-strand cDNA using the Mint cDNA synthesis kit, with a TRBC-specific oligonucleotide serving as the primer. Following uracil-DNA glycosylase treatment, all cDNA underwent a first 18-cycle PCR with the universal primers M1SS and BC2_uni_R. From the authors' description of their analysis: Normalization of each sample was performed by random selection of 1 million high-quality reads, each carrying a distinct molecular identifier. Instead of being binned into consensus sequences, reads with shared molecular identifiers were discarded. MiTCR, run with a Q25 quality threshold and the strictest error-elimination algorithm, handled CDR3 identification, clonotype clustering and error correction. A nonparametric unseen species model using Euler transformation provided a lower-bound estimate of total TCR beta diversity. TCRdb redid the processing of the public reads, applying fastp at Q25 and MiXCR, and retained in-frame beta chains. Records with the same CDR3 protein are collapsed into one entry carrying the most frequent genes and DNA. TCRdb, rather than the study authors, made the V and J calls. The table for this sample lists some 940,000 distinct CDR3 sequences; around 29% of them were counted only once. The ten largest clones capture around 9.6% of the sample.

These data also formed part of another study, on T cells of mothers and their children. As the second study states: Donors were nine systemically healthy Caucasian individuals: three mothers and their six children. cDNA synthesis consumed the entire amount of extracted RNA, loaded at 1.5 ug RNA in each 15 ul reaction. In the second PCR, the M1S primer added sample barcodes and 2-4 random nucleotides. Over 8.5 million TCR beta CDR3 reads came from each mother, compared with 2.5 million to 3.5 million reads from each child. Thymic selection shapes the output of TCR recombination in a similar way in related and unrelated pairs, and inherited differences have a minor effect. Normalized repertoire overlap was always slightly but never significantly higher in related than unrelated mother-child pairs. No persistent microchimeric T cell clones were found, with a detection sensitivity of 75 to 100 clones per million clonotypes. Deep NGS was used in the study to compare the TCR beta repertoires of mothers and children and to look for features that separate related mother-child pairs from unrelated individuals. On average, the children were roughly 12 +/- 4 years old, while the mothers were approximately 41 +/- 4 years old. Libraries were sequenced on Illumina HiSeq 2000 with 100+100 nt paired-end reads after adapter ligation with NEBNext reagents. To avoid cross-contamination, the mother libraries and the child libraries were prepared a month apart and sequenced in separate runs. For each donor, between 500,000 and 2,000,000 distinct TCR beta clonotypes were identified. Naive TCR beta clonotypes were estimated from low-frequency clonotypes matched to each donor's FACS-determined naive share, without sorting.

This receptor chain uses TRBV9 and TRBJ1-1; the best D guess is TRBD1, with 6 bases matching. The TCR sequence derives from a woman aged 40 to 50 in good health. The sequencing input was blood. The DNA sequence is TGTGCCAGCAGCCCCCGCACAGGGAAGGGCACTGAAGCTTTCTTT. It specifies CASSPRTGKGTEAFF.